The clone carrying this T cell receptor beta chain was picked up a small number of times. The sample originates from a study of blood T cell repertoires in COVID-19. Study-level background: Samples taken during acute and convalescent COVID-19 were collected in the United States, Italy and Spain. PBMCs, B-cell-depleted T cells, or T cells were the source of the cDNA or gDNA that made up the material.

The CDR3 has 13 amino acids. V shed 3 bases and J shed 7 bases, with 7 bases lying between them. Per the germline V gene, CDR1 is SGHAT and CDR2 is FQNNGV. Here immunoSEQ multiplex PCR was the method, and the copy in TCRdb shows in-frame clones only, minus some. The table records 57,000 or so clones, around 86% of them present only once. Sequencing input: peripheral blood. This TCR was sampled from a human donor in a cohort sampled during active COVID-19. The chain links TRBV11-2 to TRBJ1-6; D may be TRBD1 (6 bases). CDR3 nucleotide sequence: TGTGCCAGCAGCTTTACAGGGAATTCACCCCTCCACTTT. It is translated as CASSFTGNSPLHF. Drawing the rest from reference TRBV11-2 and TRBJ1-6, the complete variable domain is EAGVAQSPRYKIIEKRQSVAFWCNPISGHATLYWYQQILGQGPKLLIQFQNNGVVDDSQLPKDRFSAERLKGVDSTLKIQPAKLEDSAVYLCASSFTGNSPLHFGNGTRLTVT.